This T cell receptor beta chain was identified in a study of human T cells and chemical hapten exposure. Study-wide background: Sensitization used 2% DPC on around 2 cm by around 2 cm upper inner arm skin.

The CDR3 totals 14 residues. The V end was cut by 4 bases, the J end by 4 bases, with 14 bases between. CDR1 and CDR2 (germline): SGHDT, YYEEEE. Unique molecular identifiers were attached to individual cDNA molecules within the library. TCRdb recomputed calls from the RACE reads with MiXCR, one row per CDR3 protein. The sample gives some 120,000 distinct CDR3 sequences, roughly 12% of which show up once; 1.4% is in the top ten. Time point reported: patch test 1, 2 weeks after DPC sensitization. As for treatment: therapeutic diphenylcyclopropenone sensitization with weekly scalp DPC. Alopecia patients, 18 to 70 years old and DPC-suitable, served as donors.

This clonotype was sampled from a woman aged 45-65 years with alopecia areata. Some clones in this sample may be carry-over from other donors' samples. The sample consisted of whole blood, taken in connection with sensitization to the hapten diphenylcyclopropenone (DPC). The chain links TRBV5-6 to TRBJ1-1; D gene uncertain. The CDR3 spells CASSPPFVTTEAFF. Written as DNA, the CDR3 is TGTGCCAGCAGCCCCCCGTTCGTTACCACTGAAGCTTTCTTT.